The TCR beta chain described here comes from a study of OX40 agonist ivuxolimab in advanced cancers. The repertoire was sequenced with immunoSEQ multiplex PCR; TCRdb's copy has only in-frame clones and lacks some. The sample contains some 90,000 clones, around 90% of which appear only once. There are 16 residues in the CDR3. V trimming: 0 bases; J trimming: 3 bases; junction bases outside the gene matches: 6. Germline-derived CDR1 and CDR2 are MGHRA and YSYEKL. A remark on this clone: Its target is not known.

Study outcomes and limitations: Some patients without response likewise showed low normalized clonal expansion.

This receptor was taken from an adult with an advanced solid tumor such as melanoma, head and neck, liver or kidney cancer. Sample: CD4+ or CD8+ T cells sorted from blood, taken in a trial of the OX40 agonist ivuxolimab. This sequence joins TRBV4-1 and TRBJ2-3; 7 positions agree with TRBD2. The CDR3 sequence is CASSQEASGNTDTQYF. CDR3 nucleotide sequence: TGCGCCAGCAGCCAAGAGGCTAGCGGTAATACAGATACGCAGTATTTT.